This passage covers 26 T cell receptor beta chains from one sample sequenced in a study of blood T cell repertoires in COVID-19. TCRdb's copy holds only in-frame clones and misses some; the assay was immunoSEQ multiplex PCR. The table records approximately 380,000 clones, around 85% of them present only once. Sequencing was performed on peripheral blood. The source is a woman between 18 and 29 years old with acute or convalescent COVID-19.

V and J are TRBV9 and TRBJ2-7; perhaps TRBD2 as D (6 bases). Trimming stripped 0 bases from V and 6 bases from J, with 13 bases between. The CDR3 covers 14 residues. Germline V gives CDR1 SGDLS, CDR2 YYNGEE. This CDR3 is CASSVAGREVEQYF. CDR3 coding DNA: TGTGCCAGCAGCGTAGCTGGCAGGGAGGTCGAGCAGTACTTC.

This chain links TRBV29-1 with TRBJ1-2, with 9 nucleotides matching TRBD1. The CDR3 has 14 residues. J gave up 8 bases and V 4 bases, and 11 bases lay outside the gene matches. From germline, CDR1 is SQVTM and CDR2 ANQGSEA. The CDR3 DNA follows: TGCAGCGTTGCCTCGGACAGGGGAGGAGGGGGCTACACCTTC. It is translated as CSVASDRGGGGYTF.

The rearrangement joins TRBV7-6 to TRBJ1-4; 12 positions match TRBD1. Trimming cost V 5 bases and J 8 bases; bases outside gene matches: 15. Germline assignment: CDR1 SGHVS and CDR2 FNYEAQ. This CDR3 region has 18 residues. The CDR3 is CASSPNPGTGGSGEKLFF. CDR3 coding DNA: TGTGCCAGCAGCCCCAATCCCGGGACAGGGGGCAGTGGCGAAAAACTGTTTTTT.

J is TRBJ1-1 and V is TRBV11-2, with a weak D call TRBD1 (5 bases). With 1 base removed from V and 10 bases from J, the gap between germline ends came to 10 bases. This CDR3 region has 12 residues. Germline V lookup: CDR1 SGHAT, CDR2 FQNNGV. The CDR3 nucleotides read TGTGCCAGCAGCTTAGGGGGCATCGGAGCTTTCTTT. This sequence encodes CASSLGGIGAFF.

The chain is built from TRBV4-1 and TRBJ1-4; D not certain. Germline V gene lookup returns CDR1 MGHRA and CDR2 YSYEKL. The CDR3 is 16 amino acids. V lost 1 base to trimming and J lost 4 bases, with 13 bases between them. CDR3 DNA: TGCGCCAGCAGCCAAGCGTCTGAGAACCTTAATGAAAAACTGTTTTTT. Translation: CASSQASENLNEKLFF.

The rearrangement links TRBV7-8 to TRBJ2-5, with D possibly being TRBD2 (5 bases). CDR1 and CDR2 (germline): SGHVS, FQNEAQ. This CDR3 has 15 amino acids. V shed 5 bases and J shed 3 bases, with 16 bases lying between them. CDR3 bases: TGTGCCAGCAGCCTAACGGAGGCCTCCAAAGAGACCCAGTACTTC. Its protein is CASSLTEASKETQYF.

This clone is a singleton in its sample. The chain has TRBV11-2 and TRBJ2-1, with a weak D call TRBD2 (6 bases). V was clipped by 3 bases and J by 6 bases, with 6 bases between them. The length of the CDR3 is 12 residues. Germline values: CDR1 SGHAT, CDR2 FQNNGV. The CDR3 here is CASSFGSNEQFF. The CDR3 nucleotides read TGTGCCAGCAGCTTCGGGAGCAATGAGCAGTTCTTC.

The chain is built from TRBV7-8 and TRBJ1-2; D remains ambiguous. V was shortened by 1 base and J by 4 bases, with 7 bases between the two germline ends. CDR3 length: 13 amino acids. Looked up from germline, CDR1 is SGHVS and CDR2 is FQNEAQ. DNA of the CDR3: TGTGCCAGCAGCTTAGACGGGGTCTATGGCTACACCTTC. This codes for CASSLDGVYGYTF.

This clone has a handful of counts. Other nucleotide sequences in the sample specify the same CDR3. The chain recombines TRBV5-4 with TRBJ2-5; 15 bases are shared with TRBD2. The V gene's germline CDR1 is SGHNT and CDR2 YYREEE (reference sequence). Germline trimming cut 4 bases from V and 5 bases from J; bases unmatched to any gene: 6. The CDR3 spans 16 residues. Here the CDR3 reads CASSRTSGGGGETQYF. The CDR3 nucleotides are TGTGCCAGCAGCCGGACTAGCGGGGGGGGAGGGGAGACCCAGTACTTC.

A few counts support this clone. The chain joins TRBV7-3 to TRBJ1-6, with a weak D call TRBD1 (6 bases). The CDR3 has 13 residues. V lost 8 bases and J lost 5, with 10 bases in between. Germline lookup yields CDR1 SGHTA and CDR2 FQGTGA. DNA of the CDR3: TGTGCCAGCGGGGACACCAATAATTCACCCCTCCACTTT. Protein sequence: CASGDTNNSPLHF.

J is TRBJ1-5 and V is TRBV5-8; D is ambiguous. Germline V gene sequence: CDR1 SGHTS, CDR2 YDEGEE. The CDR3 covers 14 residues. Trimming took 7 bases from V and 0 from J, leaving 11 bases between them. The CDR3 DNA sequence: TGTGCCAGCTCCCTCGGTGGTAGCAATCAGCCCCAGCATTTT. Translation: CASSLGGSNQPQHF.

The chain joins TRBV9 to TRBJ2-3, with 13 bases matching TRBD2. After removal of 4 bases from V and 5 bases from J, the junction contained 10 bases not matched to a gene. Per the germline V gene, CDR1 is SGDLS and CDR2 is YYNGEE. The CDR3 spans 17 residues. The CDR3 loop reads CASSPKLAGGPIDTQYF. DNA for the CDR3: TGTGCCAGCAGCCCGAAACTAGCGGGAGGGCCAATAGATACGCAGTATTTT.

The chain couples TRBV6-5 to TRBJ1-1; TRBD1 might be the D (5 bases). Germline V gene lookup returns CDR1 MNHEY and CDR2 SVGAGI. The length of the CDR3 is 13 residues. V gave up 8 bases and J gave up 1 base, with 11 bases separating them. CDR3 residues: CASVLRGNTEAFF. The CDR3 DNA sequence: TGTGCCAGCGTCTTAAGGGGGAACACTGAAGCTTTCTTT.

This rearrangement joins TRBV15 to TRBJ2-7; a possible D gene is TRBD2 (6 bases). This CDR3 contains 16 residues. Germline V lookup: CDR1 LNHNV, CDR2 YYDKDF (reference sequence). V dropped 5 bases and J dropped 3 bases, with 20 bases sitting between them. Here the CDR3 reads CATSPSTSQGGYEQYF. The CDR3 bases are TGTGCCACCAGCCCAAGCACTTCTCAGGGAGGCTACGAGCAGTACTTC.

V gene TRBV10-3 combines with J gene TRBJ1-2; a possible D gene is TRBD1 (5 bases). The CDR3 loop spans 17 amino acids. Trimming cost V 0 bases and J 4 bases, with 18 bases left between them. The V gene's germline CDR1 is ENHRY and CDR2 SYGVKD. The CDR3 sequence: CAISESIMGTGTYGYTF. In DNA, the CDR3 is TGTGCCATCAGTGAGTCGATAATGGGAACAGGAACCTATGGCTACACCTTC.

The chain joins TRBV13 to TRBJ2-7, with D possibly TRBD1 on 6 matching bases. The CDR3 runs 13 residues. Trimming pared 8 bases from V and 10 bases from J, leaving 21 bases between. The V gene's germline CDR1 is PRHDT and CDR2 FYEKMQ (reference sequence). The CDR3 DNA reads as TGTGCCAGCGACCGATCAGGACAGAAGGAACAGTACTTC. It yields the protein CASDRSGQKEQYF.

This clone has more than one count but fewer than ten. The CDR3 loop reads CASYPGAGLNTEAFF. The CDR3 DNA follows: TGTGCCAGTTACCCAGGGGCAGGGTTGAACACTGAAGCTTTCTTT. The chain couples TRBV11-2 to TRBJ1-1; D may be TRBD1 (6 bases). Germline V CDR1 and CDR2: SGHAT, FQNNGV. The CDR3 covers 15 residues. The germline V and J ends were trimmed by 9 bases and 0 bases, with 17 bases remaining between them.

Concerning this clone itself: Within the sample, other DNA sequences also encode this same CDR3. The chain combines TRBV18 with TRBJ2-7; the D is unclear. From germline, CDR1 is KGHSH and CDR2 LQKENI. The V gene lost 3 bases and the J gene lost 0 bases, with 6 bases spanning the gap. The CDR3 spans 13 residues. CDR3 coding DNA: TGTGCCAGCTCACCTGGCAGCTCCTACGAGCAGTACTTC. Translating gives CASSPGSSYEQYF.

The rearrangement links TRBV5-1 to TRBJ2-2, with D hard to call. Deletions cut 3 bases from V and 2 bases from J, with 8 bases between. The germline V gene has CDR1 SGHRS and CDR2 YFSETQ. The CDR3 extends over 14 amino acids. CDR3 amino acids: CASSSYGNTGELFF. CDR3 sequence (DNA): TGCGCCAGCAGCTCCTATGGTAACACCGGGGAGCTGTTTTTT.

V and J are TRBV11-1 and TRBJ1-1; tentative D call: TRBD1 (5 bases). CDR1 is SGHAT and CDR2 is FQDESV in the germline V gene (reference sequence). CDR3 length equals 14 residues. V dropped 6 bases and J dropped 0 bases, with 11 bases sitting between them. The CDR3 loop is CASSSTVMNTEAFF. CDR3 DNA sequence: TGTGCCAGCAGTTCGACAGTCATGAACACTGAAGCTTTCTTT. Full variable domain (rest looked up from reference TRBV11-1 and TRBJ1-1): EAEVAQSPRYKITEKSQAVAFWCDPISGHATLYWYRQILGQGPELLVQFQDESVVDDSQLPKDRFSAERLKGVDSTLKIQPAELGDSAMYLCASSSTVMNTEAFFGQGTRLTVV.

V and J are TRBV7-9 and TRBJ1-1; 11 nucleotides line up with TRBD1. V was clipped by 8 bases and J by 5 bases; unmatched bases: 13. The germline V gene encodes CDR1 SEHNR and CDR2 FQNEAQ (reference sequence). This CDR3 has 16 amino acids. This CDR3 is CASVRSGQGVQTEAFF. In DNA, the CDR3 is TGTGCCAGCGTACGATCGGGACAGGGGGTGCAAACTGAAGCTTTCTTT. Together with reference TRBV7-9 and TRBJ1-1, the CDR3 gives the full variable domain: DTGVSQNPRHKITKRGQNVTFRCDPISEHNRLYWYRQTLGQGPEFLTYFQNEAQLEKSRLLSDRFSAERPKGSFSTLEIQRTEQGDSAMYLCASVRSGQGVQTEAFFGQGTRLTVV.

This rearrangement joins TRBV30 to TRBJ1-5; perhaps TRBD1 as D (5 bases). Trimming took off 0 bases at V and 4 bases at J, with 7 bases between the two ends. CDR3 length: 13 residues. Per the germline V gene, CDR1 is GTSNPN and CDR2 is SVGIG (reference sequence). The chain's CDR3 is CAWSVQANQPQHF. The CDR3 DNA follows: TGTGCCTGGAGTGTACAGGCTAATCAGCCCCAGCATTTT.

This clone was found a few times. The chain links TRBV5-6 to TRBJ1-1; TRBD1 matches 7 bases. CDR1 and CDR2 (germline): SGHDT, YYEEEE. After removal of 0 bases from V and 3 bases from J, the junction contained 11 bases not matched to a gene. CDR3 length equals 17 residues. The CDR3 DNA is TGTGCCAGCAGCTTGGTCCATCAGGGGGACCGGGACACTGAAGCTTTCTTT. It codes for CASSLVHQGDRDTEAFF.

The J gene is TRBJ1-4, the V gene TRBV5-6; possible D gene TRBD1, 5 bases. The CDR3 extends over 13 amino acids. The germline CDR1 and CDR2 sequences are SGHDT and YYEEEE. Trimming removed 4 bases at V and 10 bases at J, with 14 bases between. The CDR3 region has the DNA TGTGCCAGCAGCGGACGCGGGAGGGGAAAACTGTTTTTT. Protein product: CASSGRGRGKLFF.

The genes are TRBV2 and TRBJ2-7; TRBD1 agrees at 7 bases. After removal of 2 bases from V and 2 bases from J, the junction contained 3 bases not matched to a gene. The CDR3 loop spans 14 amino acids. CDR1 and CDR2 from the germline V gene are SNHLY and FYNNEI. CDR3 sequence: CASSEQGQPYEQYF. The DNA for the CDR3 is TGTGCCAGCAGTGAACAGGGACAGCCCTACGAGCAGTACTTC.

The V and J genes are TRBV7-9 and TRBJ1-5; 9 bases are a match to TRBD1. CDR1 and CDR2 (germline): SEHNR, FQNEAQ (reference sequence). The trim removed 3 bases at V and 3 bases at J, leaving 9 bases unmatched. The CDR3 totals 17 residues. The CDR3 here is CASSFGPGQGLNQPQHF. CDR3 coding DNA: TGTGCCAGCAGCTTTGGTCCGGGACAGGGCCTCAATCAGCCCCAGCATTTT.